What follows are 6 T cell receptor beta chains derived from one specimen sequenced in a study of OX40 agonist ivuxolimab in advanced cancers. Produced via immunoSEQ multiplex PCR; TCRdb's table is partial and in-frame only. The sample contains around 68,000 clones, around nine tenths of which appear only once. Sequences were derived from CD4+ or CD8+ T cells sorted from blood, sampled in a trial of the OX40 agonist ivuxolimab. The source is an adult with an advanced solid tumor such as melanoma, head and neck, liver or kidney cancer.

The J gene is TRBJ1-1, the V gene TRBV10-1, with D hard to call. The CDR3 has 16 amino acids. The V and J ends lost 3 bases and 6 bases respectively, with 20 bases between them. CDR1 is WNHNN and CDR2 is SYGVQD in the germline V gene (reference sequence). In DNA, the CDR3 is TGCGCCAGCAGTGACGACGGCCGAGGGATACCCGCTGAAGCTTTCTTT. Its protein product is CASSDDGRGIPAEAFF.

The rearrangement uses TRBV7-2 and TRBJ2-7; the D gene could be TRBD1 or TRBD2 (6 bases each). CDR3 length: 15 amino acids. V dropped 1 base and J dropped 4 bases, with 14 bases sitting between them. In germline, CDR1 is SGHTA, CDR2 FQGNSA. The CDR3 loop reads CASSLVAGQSYEQYF. The CDR3 nucleotides are TGTGCCAGCAGCTTAGTCGCGGGACAAAGTTACGAGCAGTACTTC.

The chain is built from TRBV21-1 and TRBJ2-3; the tabulated D call, TRBD2, remains unverified against the DNA. TRBV21-1 represents a pseudogene. The CDR3 covers 15 residues. The CDR3 DNA follows: TGTGCCAGCAGCAAAGAGGACGGGGGCACAGATACGCAGTATTTT. It is translated as CASSKEDGGTDTQYF.

For this clone: The sample carries other DNA sequences with the same CDR3. The rearrangement links TRBV7-2 to TRBJ2-5; D remains unclear. Trimming took off 1 base at V and 5 bases at J, with 11 bases between the two ends. Germline V gives CDR1 SGHTA, CDR2 FQGNSA. The CDR3 covers 14 residues. The CDR3 bases are TGTGCCAGCAGCTTAGGGGGTTCCCAGGAGACCCAGTACTTC. Translation: CASSLGGSQETQYF.

With respect to this clone: In the same sample, other DNA sequences code for this CDR3. The genes are TRBV7-2 and TRBJ2-2, with 9 bases lining up with TRBD1. The CDR3 has 16 residues. CDR1 SGHTA and CDR2 FQGNSA come from the germline V gene. V was clipped by 1 base and J by 5 bases; unmatched bases: 5. CDR3 DNA: TGTGCCAGCAGCTTAGGTGACAGGGGGTGGACCGGGGAGCTGTTTTTT. This translates into CASSLGDRGWTGELFF.

The rearrangement joins TRBV5-1 to TRBJ2-3; 8 positions match TRBD2. Germline V gives CDR1 SGHRS, CDR2 YFSETQ. The length of the CDR3 is 18 residues. V shed 0 bases, J shed 0 bases, and the junction held 9 bases outside the gene matches. This CDR3 is CASSLGGVAGSSTDTQYF. CDR3 nucleotides: TGCGCCAGCAGCTTGGGTGGGGTAGCGGGGTCAAGCACAGATACGCAGTATTTT.